This TCR beta chain appears in the sequencing data of a study of shared clonotypes between healthy human individuals. Remarks on this clone: This may be a read error: a much more frequent sequence differs by one nucleotide. The sample holds other DNA sequences that translate to the same CDR3.

Some clones are missing from TCRdb's copy, which holds only in-frame ones; the method was immunoSEQ multiplex PCR. Among over a million clones listed, about four fifths were seen once. The sample consisted of memory CD4+ T cells from PBMCs. This sample's subset: CD45RA-negative fraction. The receptor was isolated from a man aged 18 to 29 in good health. Some clones in this sample may be carry-over from other donors' samples.

CDR3 region: CASSQTSGSSYEQYF. The CDR3 DNA is TGTGCCAGCAGCCAAACTAGCGGGAGCTCCTACGAGCAGTACTTC. The V call is TRBV5-4, the J call TRBJ2-7, with 11 bases that match TRBD2. This CDR3 region has 15 residues. The V gene end was trimmed by 4 bases and the J gene end by 0 bases; junction bases not matched to a gene: 3. Germline values: CDR1 SGHNT, CDR2 YYREEE (reference sequence).